Listed below are T cell receptor beta chains from one sample, sequenced in a study of regulatory T cells in long-lasting Graves disease. TCRdb fed the multiplex PCR reads into MiXCR, producing one record per CDR3 protein. The sample includes 350,000 to 550,000 distinct CDR3 sequences, about 15% of them seen just once. The sample also formed part of further work on T cells in Graves' hyperthyroidism and ophthalmopathy.

The sequencing here drew on peripheral blood mononuclear cells (PBMCs), taken at new diagnosis, from a patient treated with antithyroid drugs. These receptors originate from a woman aged 30 to 39 with Graves disease. Each CDR3 is given with its conserved first and last residue. D genes are given only for firm matches. Rows give clone size only sometimes, using once, few, many, or a class for an expanded clone.

size: many; J: TRBJ2-1; V: TRBV12-3/TRBV12-4; D: TRBD2; CDR3: CASSPRTSGRVSYNEQFF; DNA: TGTGCCAGCAGCCCTCGGACTAGCGGGAGGGTCTCCTACAATGAGCAGTTCTTC
size: NA; J: TRBJ2-3; V: TRBV30; D: TRBD2; CDR3: CAWDRLAGATDTQYF; DNA: TGTGCCTGGGATCGACTAGCGGGAGCAACAGATACGCAGTATTTT
size: many; J: TRBJ2-1; V: TRBV20-1; D: TRBD2; CDR3: CSARVASGISYNEQFF; DNA: TGCAGTGCTAGAGTGGCTAGCGGGATCTCCTACAATGAGCAGTTCTTC
size: NA; J: TRBJ1-5; V: TRBV19; D: NA; CDR3: CASSIQRQASNQPQHF; DNA: TGTGCCAGTAGTATCCAAAGGCAGGCGAGCAATCAGCCCCAGCATTTT
size: NA; J: TRBJ2-1; V: TRBV24-1; D: NA; CDR3: CATSDAIPAGSYNEQFF; DNA: TGTGCCACCAGTGATGCCATCCCGGCAGGATCCTACAATGAGCAGTTCTTC
size: NA; J: TRBJ2-3; V: TRBV30; D: TRBD2; CDR3: CAWSVGSGSRDTQYF; DNA: TGTGCCTGGAGTGTAGGTAGCGGGAGTAGAGATACGCAGTATTTT
size: many; J: TRBJ2-1; V: TRBV24-1; D: NA; CDR3: CATSDLGEDYNEQFF; DNA: TGTGCCACCAGTGATTTGGGGGAGGACTACAATGAGCAGTTCTTC
size: NA; J: TRBJ1-6; V: TRBV18; D: NA; CDR3: CASSPEVGGPNSPLHF; DNA: TGTGCCAGCTCACCTGAAGTTGGGGGGCCTAATTCACCCCTCCACTTT
size: many; J: TRBJ2-3; V: TRBV7-3; D: TRBD2; CDR3: CASSPNGLAGTDTQYF; DNA: TGTGCCAGCAGCCCCAATGGACTAGCGGGCACAGATACGCAGTATTTT
size: many; J: TRBJ1-2; V: TRBV5-1; D: NA; CDR3: CASSLGDYGYTF; DNA: TGTGCCAGCAGCTTAGGGGACTATGGCTACACCTTC
size: many; J: TRBJ1-2; V: TRBV30; D: NA; CDR3: CAWSQGGGYTF; DNA: TGTGCCTGGTCCCAGGGAGGTGGCTACACCTTC
size: few; J: TRBJ2-1; V: TRBV19; D: TRBD1; CDR3: CASSIGKGDRGDEQFF; DNA: TGTGCCAGTAGTATAGGGAAAGGGGACAGGGGAGACGAGCAGTTCTTC
size: NA; J: TRBJ2-1; V: TRBV19; D: TRBD2; CDR3: CASSRGAGGGEQFF; DNA: TGTGCCAGTAGCCGAGGGGCGGGAGGGGGAGAGCAGTTCTTC
size: many; J: TRBJ1-2; V: TRBV25-1; D: NA; CDR3: CASRVLGRDNYGYTF; DNA: TGTGCCAGCAGAGTGCTGGGGCGCGATAACTATGGCTACACCTTC
size: many; J: TRBJ2-3; V: TRBV28; D: TRBD2; CDR3: CASSLYGAGDTDTQYF; DNA: TGTGCCAGCAGTTTATACGGGGCGGGGGACACAGATACGCAGTATTTT
size: many; J: TRBJ1-1; V: TRBV12-3/TRBV12-4; D: NA; CDR3: CASSFPRALNTEAFF; DNA: TGTGCCAGCAGTTTTCCTCGGGCATTGAACACTGAAGCTTTCTTT
size: few; J: TRBJ1-2; V: TRBV10-3; D: NA; CDR3: CAIRRDYGYTF; DNA: TGTGCCATCAGGAGGGACTATGGCTACACCTTC
size: few; J: TRBJ1-4; V: TRBV20-1; D: TRBD1; CDR3: CSARGPIGDRNEKLFF; DNA: TGCAGTGCTAGAGGGCCGATCGGGGACAGGAATGAAAAACTGTTTTTT
size: many; J: TRBJ2-3; V: TRBV7-8; D: TRBD2; CDR3: CASSIPTAGGPGGTDTQYF; DNA: TGTGCCAGCAGCATACCTACAGCGGGAGGGCCAGGGGGCACAGATACGCAGTATTTT
size: many; J: TRBJ2-7; V: TRBV11-1; D: TRBD1; CDR3: CASSLSGTGAYEQYF; DNA: TGTGCCAGCAGCCTATCCGGGACAGGAGCATACGAGCAGTACTTC
size: many; J: TRBJ2-7; V: TRBV7-8; D: NA; CDR3: CASSLGRGGVRYEQYF; DNA: TGTGCCAGCAGCTTAGGCCGCGGAGGAGTGCGGTACGAGCAGTACTTC
size: many; J: TRBJ2-7; V: TRBV29-1; D: NA; CDR3: CSVESGNSYEQYF; DNA: TGCAGCGTTGAATCGGGAAACTCCTACGAGCAGTACTTC
size: many; J: TRBJ1-5; V: TRBV6-1; D: TRBD1; CDR3: CASTSRDRGNQPQHF; DNA: TGTGCCAGCACTTCTCGGGACAGAGGAAATCAGCCCCAGCATTTT
size: many; J: TRBJ1-2; V: TRBV20-1; D: NA; CDR3: CSARDSFISNYGYTF; DNA: TGCAGTGCTAGAGACTCCTTCATCTCTAACTATGGCTACACCTTC
size: NA; J: TRBJ2-7; V: TRBV20-1; D: TRBD1; CDR3: CTTHLDRGRAYEQYF; DNA: TGCACCACCCACCTCGACAGGGGGCGTGCGTACGAGCAGTACTTC
size: few; J: TRBJ2-3; V: TRBV10-3; D: TRBD1; CDR3: CAISGQGPNSDQWYF; DNA: TGTGCCATCAGTGGACAGGGCCCTAATTCTGATCAGTGGTATTTT
size: many; J: TRBJ2-1; V: TRBV28; D: TRBD2; CDR3: CASSPGTSGSHRDEQFF; DNA: TGTGCCAGCAGCCCCGGGACTAGCGGGAGCCATCGCGATGAGCAGTTCTTC
size: few; J: TRBJ2-7; V: TRBV6-1; D: TRBD1; CDR3: CASRKDRAYEQYF; DNA: TGTGCCAGCAGAAAGGACAGGGCCTACGAGCAGTACTTC
size: many; J: TRBJ2-7; V: TRBV28; D: TRBD2; CDR3: CASSGPATSGRYEQYF; DNA: TGTGCCAGCAGTGGACCAGCTACTAGCGGGAGATACGAGCAGTACTTC
size: NA; J: TRBJ2-1; V: TRBV5-1; D: NA; CDR3: CASSLTTDPKGSSYNEQFF; DNA: TGCGCCAGCAGCTTGACTACGGACCCTAAGGGAAGCTCCTACAATGAGCAGTTCTTC
size: NA; J: TRBJ2-3; V: TRBV30; D: NA; CDR3: CALSMGGDTQYF; DNA: TGTGCCCTCTCAATGGGCGGGGATACGCAGTATTTT
size: many; J: TRBJ2-5; V: TRBV9; D: TRBD2; CDR3: CASSVTSGSRETQYF; DNA: TGTGCCAGCAGCGTGACTAGCGGGAGTCGAGAGACCCAGTACTTC
size: NA; J: TRBJ2-3; V: TRBV15; D: NA; CDR3: CATSRPQVDTQYF; DNA: TGTGCCACCAGCAGGCCCCAGGTAGATACGCAGTATTTT
size: NA; J: TRBJ1-2; V: TRBV7-3; D: NA; CDR3: CASSPGTSMGYGYTF; DNA: TGTGCCAGCAGCCCCGGGACCTCCATGGGGTATGGCTACACCTTC
size: NA; J: TRBJ2-7; V: TRBV5-1; D: TRBD1; CDR3: CASSSRTGQGSYEQYF; DNA: TGCGCCAGCAGCTCAAGGACCGGACAGGGCTCCTACGAGCAGTACTTC
size: NA; J: TRBJ2-7; V: TRBV4-1; D: TRBD1; CDR3: CASCQGQGPSYEQYF; DNA: TGTGCCAGCTGCCAGGGACAGGGGCCCTCCTACGAGCAGTACTTC
size: NA; J: TRBJ1-1; V: TRBV11-2; D: NA; CDR3: CASSLVRALNTEAFF; DNA: TGTGCCAGCAGCTTAGTAAGGGCGTTAAACACTGAAGCTTTCTTT
size: NA; J: TRBJ2-7; V: TRBV15; D: NA; CDR3: CATSRDLASPEQYF; DNA: TGTGCCACCAGCAGGGATTTAGCGAGTCCTGAGCAGTACTTC
size: few; J: TRBJ2-5; V: TRBV7-9; D: NA; CDR3: CASSATGRETQYF; DNA: TGTGCCAGCAGCGCCACAGGGAGAGAGACCCAGTACTTC
size: few; J: TRBJ1-2; V: TRBV27; D: NA; CDR3: CASSPADRKYGYTF; DNA: TGTGCCAGCAGTCCAGCCGACAGGAAGTATGGCTACACCTTC
size: many; J: TRBJ2-4; V: TRBV11-2; D: TRBD2; CDR3: CASSVLAGGPQNIQYF; DNA: TGTGCCAGCAGCGTACTAGCGGGAGGGCCTCAAAACATTCAGTACTTC
size: NA; J: TRBJ1-1; V: TRBV19; D: NA; CDR3: CASTPGPTNTEAFF; DNA: TGTGCCAGTACCCCAGGCCCAACCAACACTGAAGCTTTCTTT